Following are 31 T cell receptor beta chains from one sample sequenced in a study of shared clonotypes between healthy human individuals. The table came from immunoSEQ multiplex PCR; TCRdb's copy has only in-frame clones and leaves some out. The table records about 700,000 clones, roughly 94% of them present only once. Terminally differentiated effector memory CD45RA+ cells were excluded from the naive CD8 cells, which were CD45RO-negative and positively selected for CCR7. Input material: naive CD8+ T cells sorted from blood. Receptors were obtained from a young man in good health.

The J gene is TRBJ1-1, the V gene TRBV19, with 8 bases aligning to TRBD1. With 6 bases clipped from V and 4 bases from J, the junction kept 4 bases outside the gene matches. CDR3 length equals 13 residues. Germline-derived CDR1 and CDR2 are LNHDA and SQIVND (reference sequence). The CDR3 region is CASSGQGVTEAFF. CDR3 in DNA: TGTGCCAGTAGCGGACAGGGTGTCACTGAAGCTTTCTTT.

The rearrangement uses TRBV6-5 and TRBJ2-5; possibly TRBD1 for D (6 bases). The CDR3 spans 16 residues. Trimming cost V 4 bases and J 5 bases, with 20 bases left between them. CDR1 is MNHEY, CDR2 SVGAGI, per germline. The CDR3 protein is CASSSRLGAPSETQYF. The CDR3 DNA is TGTGCCAGCAGTTCCCGTTTGGGGGCGCCTTCGGAGACCCAGTACTTC.

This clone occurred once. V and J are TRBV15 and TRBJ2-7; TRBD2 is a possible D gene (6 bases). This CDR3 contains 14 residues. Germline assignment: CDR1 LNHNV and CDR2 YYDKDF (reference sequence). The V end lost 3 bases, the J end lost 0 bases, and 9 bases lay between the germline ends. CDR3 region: CATSRRGYSYEQYF. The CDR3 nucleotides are TGTGCCACCAGCAGGCGGGGCTACTCCTACGAGCAGTACTTC.

The CDR3 sequence is CASSWGQGSGNTIYF. The CDR3 region has the DNA TGTGCCAGCAGCTGGGGACAGGGAAGCGGAAACACCATATATTTT. The gene calls are TRBV2 and TRBJ1-3; 9 nucleotides align to TRBD1. The CDR3 length is 15 residues. After removal of 6 bases from V and 4 bases from J, the junction contained 7 bases not matched to a gene. Per germline, CDR1 SNHLY and CDR2 FYNNEI. The full variable domain, with the rest looked up from reference TRBV2 and TRBJ1-3, is EPEVTQTPSHQVTQMGQEVILRCVPISNHLYFYWYRQILGQKVEFLVSFYNNEISEKSEIFDDQFSVERPDGSNFTLKIRSTKLEDSAMYFCASSWGQGSGNTIYFGEGSWLTVV.

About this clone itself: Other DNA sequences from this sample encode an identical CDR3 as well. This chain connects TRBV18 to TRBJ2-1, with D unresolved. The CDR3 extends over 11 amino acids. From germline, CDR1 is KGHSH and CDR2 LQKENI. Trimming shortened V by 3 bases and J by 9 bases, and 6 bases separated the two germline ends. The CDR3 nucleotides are TGTGCCAGCTCACCCTCAAGTGAGCAGTTCTTC. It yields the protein CASSPSSEQFF. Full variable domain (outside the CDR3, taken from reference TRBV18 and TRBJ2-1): NAGVMQNPRHLVRRRGQEARLRCSPMKGHSHVYWYRQLPEEGLKFMVYLQKENIIDESGMPKERFSAEFPKEGPSILRIQQVVRGDSAAYFCASSPSSEQFFGPGTRLTVL.

The CDR3 sequence: CASSPRSGRAYNEQFF. In DNA form, the CDR3 reads TGTGCCAGCAGCCCCCGAAGCGGGAGGGCCTACAATGAGCAGTTCTTC. The gene calls are TRBV7-9 and TRBJ2-1, with 10 bases lining up with TRBD2. Trimming removed 5 bases from V and 2 bases from J; junction bases left unmatched: 6. CDR3 length equals 16 residues. CDR1 SEHNR and CDR2 FQNEAQ come from the germline V gene (reference sequence).

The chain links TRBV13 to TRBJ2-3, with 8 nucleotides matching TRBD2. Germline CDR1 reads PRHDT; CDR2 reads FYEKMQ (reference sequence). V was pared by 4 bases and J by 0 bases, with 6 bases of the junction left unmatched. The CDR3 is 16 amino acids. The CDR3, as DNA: TGTGCCAGCAGCTCCACTAGCGGCCTAAGCACAGATACGCAGTATTTT. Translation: CASSSTSGLSTDTQYF. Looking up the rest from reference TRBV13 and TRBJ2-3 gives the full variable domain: AAGVIQSPRHLIKEKRETATLKCYPIPRHDTVYWYQQGPGQDPQFLISFYEKMQSDKGSIPDRFSAQQFSDYHSELNMSSLELGDSALYFCASSSTSGLSTDTQYFGPGTRLTVL.

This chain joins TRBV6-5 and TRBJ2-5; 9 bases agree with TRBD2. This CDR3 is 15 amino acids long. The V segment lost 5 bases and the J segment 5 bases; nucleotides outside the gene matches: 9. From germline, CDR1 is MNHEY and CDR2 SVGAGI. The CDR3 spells CASSQLAGARETQYF. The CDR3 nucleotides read TGTGCCAGCAGTCAATTAGCGGGAGCAAGGGAGACCCAGTACTTC.

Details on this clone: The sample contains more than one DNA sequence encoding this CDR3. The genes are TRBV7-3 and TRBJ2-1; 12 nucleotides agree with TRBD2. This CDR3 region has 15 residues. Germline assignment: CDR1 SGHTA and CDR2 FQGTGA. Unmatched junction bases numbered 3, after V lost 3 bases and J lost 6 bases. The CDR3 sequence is CASSFGLAGINEQFF. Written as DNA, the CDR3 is TGTGCCAGCAGCTTTGGACTAGCGGGGATCAATGAGCAGTTCTTC.

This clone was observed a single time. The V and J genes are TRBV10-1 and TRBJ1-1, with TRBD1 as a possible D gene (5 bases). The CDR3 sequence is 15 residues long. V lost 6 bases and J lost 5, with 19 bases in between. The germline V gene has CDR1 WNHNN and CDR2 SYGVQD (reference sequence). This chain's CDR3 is CASSTTRDPETEAFF. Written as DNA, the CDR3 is TGCGCCAGCAGCACTACTCGGGACCCCGAAACTGAAGCTTTCTTT.

The CDR3 loop reads CASSEVGSSNQPQHF. The CDR3 DNA follows: TGTGCCAGCAGTGAGGTGGGCAGTAGCAATCAGCCCCAGCATTTT. V and J are TRBV6-1 and TRBJ1-5, with D unresolved. Per the germline V gene, CDR1 is MNHNS and CDR2 is SASEGT. V was shortened by 3 bases and J by 0 bases, with 9 bases between the two germline ends. CDR3 length: 15 residues.

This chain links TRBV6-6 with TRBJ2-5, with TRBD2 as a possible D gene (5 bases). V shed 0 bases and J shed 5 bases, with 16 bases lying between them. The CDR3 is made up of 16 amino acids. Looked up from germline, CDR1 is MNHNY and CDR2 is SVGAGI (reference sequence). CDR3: CASSYSDPDSGETQYF. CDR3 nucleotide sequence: TGTGCCAGCAGTTACTCAGACCCGGACTCGGGGGAGACCCAGTACTTC.

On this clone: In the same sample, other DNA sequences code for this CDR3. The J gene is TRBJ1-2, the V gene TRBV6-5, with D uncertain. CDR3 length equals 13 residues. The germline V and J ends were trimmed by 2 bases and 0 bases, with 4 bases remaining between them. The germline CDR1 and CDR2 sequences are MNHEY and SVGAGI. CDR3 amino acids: CASSYGTNYGYTF. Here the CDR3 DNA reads TGTGCCAGCAGTTACGGGACTAACTATGGCTACACCTTC.

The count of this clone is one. DNA of the CDR3: TGTGCCAGCAGCCCATCCGGTCCGTACAATGAGCAGTTCTTC. Translated: CASSPSGPYNEQFF. V gene TRBV7-9 combines with J gene TRBJ2-1; D uncertain. V was shortened by 5 bases and J by 4 bases, with 12 bases between the two germline ends. Germline V gene sequence: CDR1 SEHNR, CDR2 FQNEAQ (reference sequence). The CDR3 runs 14 residues.

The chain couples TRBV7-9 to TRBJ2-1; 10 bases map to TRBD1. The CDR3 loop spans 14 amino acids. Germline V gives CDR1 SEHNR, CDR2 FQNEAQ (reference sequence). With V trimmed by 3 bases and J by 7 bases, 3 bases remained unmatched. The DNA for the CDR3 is TGTGCCAGCAGCTTTAGGGACAGGGGTAATGAGCAGTTCTTC. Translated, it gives CASSFRDRGNEQFF.

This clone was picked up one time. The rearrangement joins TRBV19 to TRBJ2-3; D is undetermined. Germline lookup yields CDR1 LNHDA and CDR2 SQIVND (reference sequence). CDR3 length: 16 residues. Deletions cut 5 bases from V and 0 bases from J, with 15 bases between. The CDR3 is CASSPLPQSSTDTQYF. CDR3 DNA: TGTGCCAGTAGTCCCCTGCCACAATCTAGCACAGATACGCAGTATTTT.

CDR3 protein: CASRGSIPGTGARLGYGYTF. CDR3 nucleotides: TGTGCCAGCAGGGGGTCCATTCCTGGGACAGGGGCTCGTCTAGGCTATGGCTACACCTTC. This chain links TRBV27 with TRBJ1-2; 10 bases fit TRBD1. CDR1 is MNHEY and CDR2 is SMNVEV in the germline V gene (reference sequence). The CDR3 runs 20 residues. V gave up 6 bases and J gave up 4 bases; unmatched junction bases: 23.

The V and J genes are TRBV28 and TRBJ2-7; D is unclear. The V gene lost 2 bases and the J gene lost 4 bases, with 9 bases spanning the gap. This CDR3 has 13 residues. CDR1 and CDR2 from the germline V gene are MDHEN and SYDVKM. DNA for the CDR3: TGTGCCAGCAGTTTACTCAGGACGTACGAGCAGTACTTC. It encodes CASSLLRTYEQYF.

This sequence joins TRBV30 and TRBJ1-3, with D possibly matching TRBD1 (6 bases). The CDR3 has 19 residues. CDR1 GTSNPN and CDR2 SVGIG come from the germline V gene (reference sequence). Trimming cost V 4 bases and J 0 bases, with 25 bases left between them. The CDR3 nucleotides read TGTGCCTGGAAGGGCATCAGGACAGACGGGCCCGTCTCTGGAAACACCATATATTTT. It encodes CAWKGIRTDGPVSGNTIYF.

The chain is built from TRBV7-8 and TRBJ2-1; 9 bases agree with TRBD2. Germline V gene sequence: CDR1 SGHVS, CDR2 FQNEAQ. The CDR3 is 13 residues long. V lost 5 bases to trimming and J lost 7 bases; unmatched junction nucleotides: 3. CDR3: CASSVTSGNEQFF. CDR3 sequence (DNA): TGTGCCAGCAGCGTTACTAGCGGGAATGAGCAGTTCTTC.

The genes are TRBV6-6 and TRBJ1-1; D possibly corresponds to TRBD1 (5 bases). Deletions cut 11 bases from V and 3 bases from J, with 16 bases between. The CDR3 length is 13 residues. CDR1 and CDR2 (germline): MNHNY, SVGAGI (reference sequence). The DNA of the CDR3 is TGTGCCGTGTACCGGGGCTGGGACACTGAAGCTTTCTTT. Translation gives CAVYRGWDTEAFF.

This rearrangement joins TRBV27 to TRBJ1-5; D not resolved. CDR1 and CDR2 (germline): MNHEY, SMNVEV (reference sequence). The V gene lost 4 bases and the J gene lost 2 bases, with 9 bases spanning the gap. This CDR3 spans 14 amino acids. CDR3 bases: TGTGCCAGCAGTTCCGGGAACGGCAATCAGCCCCAGCATTTT. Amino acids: CASSSGNGNQPQHF.

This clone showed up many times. In DNA form, the CDR3 reads TGCGCCAGCGCGGCAGTCTCAGAAGAGACCCAGTACTTC. Protein product: CASAAVSEETQYF. The chain couples TRBV4-1 to TRBJ2-5; no definite D call. The CDR3 is 13 residues long. Germline V gene sequence: CDR1 MGHRA, CDR2 YSYEKL. The V gene lost 8 bases and the J gene lost 3 bases, with 13 bases spanning the gap.

The CDR3 loop is CASSLEQGRANQPQHF. For the CDR3, the DNA is TGTGCCAGCAGCTTAGAACAGGGGAGGGCCAATCAGCCCCAGCATTTT. This chain connects TRBV7-6 to TRBJ1-5; 7 nucleotides align to TRBD1. Germline assignment: CDR1 SGHVS and CDR2 FNYEAQ. This CDR3 has 16 residues. V shed 1 base and J 3 bases; nucleotides not matched to a gene: 6.

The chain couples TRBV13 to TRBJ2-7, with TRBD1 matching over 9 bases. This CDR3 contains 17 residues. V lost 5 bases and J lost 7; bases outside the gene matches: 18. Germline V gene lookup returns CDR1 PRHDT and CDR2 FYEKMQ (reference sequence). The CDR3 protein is CASSSPFVGTGMGEQYF. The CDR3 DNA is TGTGCCAGCAGCAGCCCGTTCGTGGGGACAGGGATGGGGGAGCAGTACTTC.

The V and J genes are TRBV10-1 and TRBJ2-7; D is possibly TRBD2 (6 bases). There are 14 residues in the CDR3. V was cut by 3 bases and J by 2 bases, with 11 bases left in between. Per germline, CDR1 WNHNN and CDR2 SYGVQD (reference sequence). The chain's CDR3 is CASSEGRLTYEQYF. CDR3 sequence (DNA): TGCGCCAGCAGTGAAGGGAGGCTAACCTACGAGCAGTACTTC.

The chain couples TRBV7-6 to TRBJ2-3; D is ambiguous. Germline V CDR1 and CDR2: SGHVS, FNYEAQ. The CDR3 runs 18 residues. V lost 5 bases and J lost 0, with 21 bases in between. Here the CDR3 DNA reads TGTGCCAGCAGCCATTATCTGGGATTCGAGACTAGCACAGATACGCAGTATTTT. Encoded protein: CASSHYLGFETSTDTQYF.

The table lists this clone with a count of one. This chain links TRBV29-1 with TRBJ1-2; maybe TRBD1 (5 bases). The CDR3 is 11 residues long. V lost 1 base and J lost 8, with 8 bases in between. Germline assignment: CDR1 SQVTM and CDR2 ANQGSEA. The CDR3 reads CSVEVREGYTF. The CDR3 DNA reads TGCAGCGTTGAAGTCAGGGAAGGCTACACCTTC.

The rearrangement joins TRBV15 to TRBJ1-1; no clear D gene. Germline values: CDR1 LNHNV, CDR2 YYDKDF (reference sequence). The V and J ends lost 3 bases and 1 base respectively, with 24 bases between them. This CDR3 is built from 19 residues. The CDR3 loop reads CATSSPHPREVGKNTEAFF. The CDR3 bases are TGTGCCACCAGCAGCCCCCACCCGAGGGAGGTTGGAAAGAACACTGAAGCTTTCTTT.

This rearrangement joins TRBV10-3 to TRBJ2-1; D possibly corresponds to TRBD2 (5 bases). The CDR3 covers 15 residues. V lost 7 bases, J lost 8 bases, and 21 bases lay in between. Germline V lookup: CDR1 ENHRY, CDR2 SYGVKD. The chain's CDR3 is CAIIDGRGSSYEQFF. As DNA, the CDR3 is TGTGCCATCATCGATGGCCGGGGATCGTCCTATGAGCAGTTCTTC.

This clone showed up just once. CDR3 nucleotide sequence: TGTGCCAGCAGCACAGTGGGCCGCGGAGGTGGGTACGAGCAGTACTTC. This encodes CASSTVGRGGGYEQYF. This chain links TRBV7-8 with TRBJ2-7; possibly TRBD2 for D (5 bases). CDR3 size: 16 residues. CDR1 is SGHVS, CDR2 FQNEAQ, per germline. Trimming cost V 5 bases and J 4 bases, with 21 bases left between them.